This T cell receptor (beta chain) was identified in a study of blood T cells in healthy people across ages. Study-wide results and caveats: Age brought a roughly linear fall in TCR beta diversity measured per million T cells. For the donors, CMV status was unknown and possibly confounded expanded clonotype changes.

Points on this clonotype: The antigen is unknown.

PCR was performed a second time for about 6 to 12 cycles using a sample-barcoded 5' primer and a J-beta primer mix. TCRdb reprocessed the 5' RACE reads with MiXCR, giving one entry per CDR3 protein. This sample yields around 1.1 million distinct CDR3 sequences, of which more than 30% are seen a single time; around 13% belongs to the top ten. With 2 bases clipped from V and 7 bases from J, the junction kept 4 bases outside the gene matches. Germline CDR1 and CDR2: MNHEY and SVGAGI. The CDR3 sequence is 15 residues long. The chain has TRBV6-5 and TRBJ1-4, with 10 bases identical to TRBD1. The specimen was blood. This sequence originates from a man between 18 and 29 years old in good health. This chain's CDR3 is CASSYGTGEGEKLFF. The CDR3 nucleotides read TGTGCCAGCAGTTACGGGACAGGGGAGGGTGAAAAACTGTTTTTT.